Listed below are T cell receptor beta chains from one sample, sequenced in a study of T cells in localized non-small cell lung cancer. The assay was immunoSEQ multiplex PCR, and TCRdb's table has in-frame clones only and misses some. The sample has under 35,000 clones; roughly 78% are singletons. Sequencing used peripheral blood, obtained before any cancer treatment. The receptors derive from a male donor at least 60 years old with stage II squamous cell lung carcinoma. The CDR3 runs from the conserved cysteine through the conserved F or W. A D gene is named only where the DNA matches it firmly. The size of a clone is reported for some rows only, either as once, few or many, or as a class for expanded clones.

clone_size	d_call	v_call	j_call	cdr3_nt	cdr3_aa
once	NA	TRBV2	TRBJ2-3	TGTGCCAGCAGAGGCGGTCCAGATACGCAGTATTTT	CASRGGPDTQYF
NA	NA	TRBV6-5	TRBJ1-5	TGTGCCAGCAGTTACTCGGGGATGAATCAGCCCCAGCATTTT	CASSYSGMNQPQHF
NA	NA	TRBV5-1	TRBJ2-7	TGCGCCAGCAGTCCCCGATATTCGCATTACGAGCAGTACTTC	CASSPRYSHYEQYF
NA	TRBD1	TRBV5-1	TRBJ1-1	TGCGCCAGCAGCCCGAAACCCCTCGGACAGGGGGACACTGAAGCTTTCTTT	CASSPKPLGQGDTEAFF
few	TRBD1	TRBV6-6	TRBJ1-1	TGTGCCAGCACCCAGACAGGGGTGACCGAAGCTTTCTTT	CASTQTGVTEAFF
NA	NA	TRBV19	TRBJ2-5	TGTGCCAGTAGTATGCTGCCAACGTACCAAGAGACCCAGTACTTC	CASSMLPTYQETQYF
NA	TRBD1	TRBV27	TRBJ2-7	TGTGCCAGCGGGGAAAGACAGGGGGCCCTATCCTACGAGCAGTACTTC	CASGERQGALSYEQYF
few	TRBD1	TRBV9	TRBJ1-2	TGTGCCAGCAGCTCCGGGACAGGATTCTCCGGCTACACCTTC	CASSSGTGFSGYTF
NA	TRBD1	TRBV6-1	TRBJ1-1	TGTGCCAGCAGTGAAGCGGGGCAGGGGGCCATTGAAGCTTTCTTT	CASSEAGQGAIEAFF
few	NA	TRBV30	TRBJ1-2	TGTGCCTGGACGAGAGGCTATGGCTACACCTTC	CAWTRGYGYTF
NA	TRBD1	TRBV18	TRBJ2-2	TGTGCCAGCTCACCACGGGACAGGGGTTTCGACACCGGGGAGCTGTTTTTT	CASSPRDRGFDTGELFF
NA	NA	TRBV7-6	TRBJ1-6	TGTGCCAGCAGCTTAGAGGACTTTAATTCACCCCTCCACTTT	CASSLEDFNSPLHF
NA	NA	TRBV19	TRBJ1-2	TGTGCCAGTAGTGCCCTCCGGGACCGGACGGCGTTGCACTATGGCTACACCTTC	CASSALRDRTALHYGYTF
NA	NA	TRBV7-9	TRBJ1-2	TGTGCCAGCAGACCCCCGGAGGGCCGAGGCGACTACACCTTC	CASRPPEGRGDYTF
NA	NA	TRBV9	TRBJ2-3	TGTGCCAGCAGCGTAGCAGGGACGGCGGCGCAGTATTTT	CASSVAGTAAQYF
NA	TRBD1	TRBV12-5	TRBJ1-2	TGTGCTAGTGGTTTAACAGGGGCTGGCTTTTCCGGTGGCTACACCTTC	CASGLTGAGFSGGYTF
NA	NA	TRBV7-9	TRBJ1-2	TGTGCCAGCAGCTTAGACGGGATGCTTTATGGCTACACCTTC	CASSLDGMLYGYTF
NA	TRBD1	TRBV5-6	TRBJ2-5	TGTGCCAGCAGCATAGGACAGGGGGGTAAAGAGACCCAGTACTTC	CASSIGQGGKETQYF
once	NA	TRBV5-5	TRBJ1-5	TGTGCCAGCAGCTCGGGAGGACCTAGCAATCAGCCCCAGCATTTT	CASSSGGPSNQPQHF
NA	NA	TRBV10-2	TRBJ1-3	TGCGCCAGCACACCGACCGGGACACGTAACTCTGGAAACACCATATATTTT	CASTPTGTRNSGNTIYF
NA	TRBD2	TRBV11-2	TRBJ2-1	TGTGCCAGCAGCTTCCTAGCGGGAGCTCACGATGAGCAGTTCTTC	CASSFLAGAHDEQFF
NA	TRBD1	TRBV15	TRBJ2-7	TGTGCCACCAGCATATCGGGACAGGGGGACGAGCAGTACTTC	CATSISGQGDEQYF
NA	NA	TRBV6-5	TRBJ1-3	TGTGCCAGCAAACAGGGCTCTGGAAACACCATATATTTT	CASKQGSGNTIYF
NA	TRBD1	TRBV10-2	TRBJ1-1	TGCGCCAGCAGCCGGGACAGGGGGACTGAAGCTTTCTTT	CASSRDRGTEAFF
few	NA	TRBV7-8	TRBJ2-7	TGTGCCAGCGGAATTGGGGGGCACAAGACGTACGAGCAGTACTTC	CASGIGGHKTYEQYF
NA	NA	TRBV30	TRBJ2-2	TGTGCCTGGAGTTTTACCTTCAGGGCCCGGACTATCACCGGGGAGCTGTTTTTT	CAWSFTFRARTITGELFF
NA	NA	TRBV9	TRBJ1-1	TGTGCCAGCAGCGTAGTAGGTTGGGCCCAGGGCACTGAAGCTTTCTTT	CASSVVGWAQGTEAFF
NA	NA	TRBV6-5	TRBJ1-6	TGTGCCAGCAGCTCAGGGACGTTCCATAATTCACCCCTCCACTTT	CASSSGTFHNSPLHF
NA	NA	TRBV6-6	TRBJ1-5	TGTGCCAGCAGTTGGGGGGTGTCATATAGCAATCAGCCCCAGCATTTT	CASSWGVSYSNQPQHF
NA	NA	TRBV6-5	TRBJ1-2	TGTGCCAGCAGTTACTCATTTGAAGACTATGGCTACACCTTC	CASSYSFEDYGYTF
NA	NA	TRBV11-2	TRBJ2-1	TGTGCCAGCAGCCAACATCCCAGGGGGCTAGCGGGCAACAATGAGCAGTTCTTC	CASSQHPRGLAGNNEQFF
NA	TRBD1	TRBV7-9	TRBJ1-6	TGTGCCAGCAGCCCGGGACAGGGGGCGGATTCACCCCTCCACTTT	CASSPGQGADSPLHF
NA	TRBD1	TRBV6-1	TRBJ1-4	TGTGCCAGCGACAGGGGGCGGATTGAAAAACTGTTTTTT	CASDRGRIEKLFF
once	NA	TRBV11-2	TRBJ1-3	TGTGCCAGCAGCTTAGGTGATGGAAACACCATATATTTT	CASSLGDGNTIYF